These T cell receptor beta chains were read from a single sample in a study of cytomegalovirus exposure and HLA in healthy donors. Sequenced by immunoSEQ multiplex PCR; TCRdb stores in-frame clones only, minus some. Of 150,000 to 200,000 clones listed, more than 70% were seen once; the top ten hold about 7.7%. The source material was PBMCs. The receptors originated from a woman aged 40 to 49 in good health and CMV-seropositive. CDR3s include the opening cysteine and the closing phenylalanine or tryptophan. A D gene is named only where the DNA matches it firmly. Size is omitted from some rows. Given values are once, few, many or a class for expanded clones.

d_gene: NA
abundance: NA
v_gene: TRBV5-3
j_gene: TRBJ2-7
CDR3nt: TGTGCCAGAGACTTTGGACTCAACGAGGCCTACGAGCAGTACTTC
CDR3aa: CARDFGLNEAYEQYF

d_gene: TRBD1
abundance: few
v_gene: TRBV2
j_gene: TRBJ1-2
CDR3nt: TGTGCCAGCAGTTATCAGGGGGCCCGGGACGGCTACACCTTC
CDR3aa: CASSYQGARDGYTF

d_gene: TRBD2
abundance: NA
v_gene: TRBV5-1
j_gene: TRBJ2-4
CDR3nt: TGCGCCAGCAGCCCTCTAGCGGGAGAAAACATTCAGTACTTC
CDR3aa: CASSPLAGENIQYF

d_gene: NA
abundance: NA
v_gene: TRBV6-1
j_gene: TRBJ1-5
CDR3nt: TGTGCCAGCTTGTCGGTATTACTTAGCAATCAGCCCCAGCATTTT
CDR3aa: CASLSVLLSNQPQHF

d_gene: TRBD1
abundance: few
v_gene: TRBV19
j_gene: TRBJ2-7
CDR3nt: TGTGCCAGTAGTCAGAGACAGGGCCTCTCCTACGAGCAGTACTTC
CDR3aa: CASSQRQGLSYEQYF

d_gene: NA
abundance: NA
v_gene: TRBV4-2
j_gene: TRBJ2-5
CDR3nt: TGTGCCAGCAGCCAAGTTGGGGCAGAGACCCAGTACTTC
CDR3aa: CASSQVGAETQYF

d_gene: NA
abundance: NA
v_gene: TRBV30
j_gene: TRBJ1-2
CDR3nt: TGTGCCTGGAGAACGACAACCTATGGCTACACCTTC
CDR3aa: CAWRTTTYGYTF

d_gene: NA
abundance: once
v_gene: TRBV6-5
j_gene: TRBJ2-5
CDR3nt: TGTGCCAGCGGCCGCTGGACAGAACAAGAGACCCAGTACTTC
CDR3aa: CASGRWTEQETQYF

d_gene: NA
abundance: NA
v_gene: TRBV28
j_gene: TRBJ1-4
CDR3nt: TGTGCCAGCAGTTTACACGCGACTAATGAAAAACTGTTTTTT
CDR3aa: CASSLHATNEKLFF

d_gene: NA
abundance: few
v_gene: TRBV9
j_gene: TRBJ1-2
CDR3nt: TGTGCCAGCAGTGGGGGCCAGGGCTACACCTTC
CDR3aa: CASSGGQGYTF

d_gene: NA
abundance: NA
v_gene: TRBV5-5
j_gene: TRBJ1-4
CDR3nt: TGTGCCAGCAGCTTTGGATACGGGGGGCGAGGTGAAAAACTGTTTTTT
CDR3aa: CASSFGYGGRGEKLFF

d_gene: TRBD1
abundance: NA
v_gene: TRBV7-2
j_gene: TRBJ1-2
CDR3nt: TGTGCCAGCAGCTTAGAGTCGGGACAGAGAATCGGTGGCTACACCTTC
CDR3aa: CASSLESGQRIGGYTF

d_gene: NA
abundance: NA
v_gene: TRBV5-6
j_gene: TRBJ2-2
CDR3nt: TGTGCCAGCAGTTCGTGGGGACCCACCGGAGGGACCGGGGAGCTGTTTTTT
CDR3aa: CASSSWGPTGGTGELFF

d_gene: NA
abundance: few
v_gene: TRBV18
j_gene: TRBJ2-1
CDR3nt: TGTGCCAGCTCAGCGGGACTGACCACTTACAATGAGCAGTTCTTC
CDR3aa: CASSAGLTTYNEQFF

d_gene: NA
abundance: NA
v_gene: TRBV4-1
j_gene: TRBJ1-2
CDR3nt: TGCGCCAGCAGCCAAGCCCAGGAAATCACTTTCTATGGCTACACCTTC
CDR3aa: CASSQAQEITFYGYTF

d_gene: NA
abundance: NA
v_gene: TRBV6-1
j_gene: TRBJ2-7
CDR3nt: TGTGCCAGCAGTGAAGTACGAGGGAGTGGGTCCTTCGGGGAGCAGTACTTC
CDR3aa: CASSEVRGSGSFGEQYF

d_gene: TRBD1
abundance: NA
v_gene: TRBV28
j_gene: TRBJ2-7
CDR3nt: TGTGCCAGCAGTCTCCTGGGACAGGTCTACGAGCAGTACTTC
CDR3aa: CASSLLGQVYEQYF

d_gene: NA
abundance: NA
v_gene: TRBV7-9
j_gene: TRBJ2-1
CDR3nt: TGTTCCAGCAGCCACCAATACCCGGACAGCGAATACAATGAGCAGTTCTTC
CDR3aa: CSSSHQYPDSEYNEQFF

d_gene: TRBD2
abundance: few
v_gene: TRBV6-5
j_gene: TRBJ2-3
CDR3nt: TGTGCCAGCAGCGGACTAGCCATCACAGATACGCAGTATTTT
CDR3aa: CASSGLAITDTQYF

d_gene: NA
abundance: NA
v_gene: TRBV2
j_gene: TRBJ1-2
CDR3nt: TGTGCCAGCAGTGAGAGGCAGGGCTCTGGCTACACCTTC
CDR3aa: CASSERQGSGYTF

d_gene: NA
abundance: NA
v_gene: TRBV9
j_gene: TRBJ1-2
CDR3nt: TGTGCCAGCGACGGGGCTAACTATGGCTACACCTTC
CDR3aa: CASDGANYGYTF

d_gene: TRBD1
abundance: NA
v_gene: TRBV5-4
j_gene: TRBJ1-2
CDR3nt: TGTGCCAGCAGCTTAGACAGGGTAACGGGCTATGGCTACACCTTC
CDR3aa: CASSLDRVTGYGYTF

d_gene: TRBD2
abundance: NA
v_gene: TRBV11-3
j_gene: TRBJ2-1
CDR3nt: TGTGCCAGCAGCCTAGGACTAGCGGGAGAAGGTAATGAGCAGTTCTTC
CDR3aa: CASSLGLAGEGNEQFF

d_gene: TRBD1
abundance: NA
v_gene: TRBV18
j_gene: TRBJ1-2
CDR3nt: TGTGCCAGCTCACCACCGACAGGGACCAACTATGGCTACACCTTC
CDR3aa: CASSPPTGTNYGYTF

d_gene: NA
abundance: few
v_gene: TRBV29-1
j_gene: TRBJ2-5
CDR3nt: TGCAGCGCCCGGAAGCAGGGAACTACCCAAGAGACCCAGTACTTC
CDR3aa: CSARKQGTTQETQYF

d_gene: TRBD2
abundance: NA
v_gene: TRBV19
j_gene: TRBJ2-1
CDR3nt: TGTGCCAGTAAGGAGCGGGGAGAAACGTCCTACAATGAGCAGTTCTTC
CDR3aa: CASKERGETSYNEQFF

d_gene: NA
abundance: NA
v_gene: TRBV2
j_gene: TRBJ1-3
CDR3nt: TGTGCCAGCAGAGTTACAGGGAAGGGAAACACCATATATTTT
CDR3aa: CASRVTGKGNTIYF

d_gene: NA
abundance: once
v_gene: TRBV6-6
j_gene: TRBJ1-2
CDR3nt: TGTGCCAGCAGTTGGGCAGGGGAGGGCTATGGCTACACCTTC
CDR3aa: CASSWAGEGYGYTF

d_gene: TRBD1
abundance: NA
v_gene: TRBV18
j_gene: TRBJ1-3
CDR3nt: TGTGCCAGCTCACCAACAGGGGTGGCTACAAGATACACCATATATTTT
CDR3aa: CASSPTGVATRYTIYF

d_gene: NA
abundance: NA
v_gene: TRBV6-1
j_gene: TRBJ2-2
CDR3nt: TGTGCCAGCAGTGTAGGCCCAGGGGAGAACACCGGGGAGCTGTTTTTT
CDR3aa: CASSVGPGENTGELFF

d_gene: NA
abundance: NA
v_gene: TRBV19
j_gene: TRBJ1-5
CDR3nt: TGTGCCAGTAGTATAGGGACGGGACTCCTAGGGGAGCCCCAGCATTTT
CDR3aa: CASSIGTGLLGEPQHF

d_gene: NA
abundance: NA
v_gene: TRBV6-6
j_gene: TRBJ2-1
CDR3nt: TGTGCCAGCAGTCCGCGACAGGCCGTTTACAATGAGCAGTTCTTC
CDR3aa: CASSPRQAVYNEQFF

d_gene: TRBD1
abundance: NA
v_gene: TRBV6-6
j_gene: TRBJ1-4
CDR3nt: TGTGCCAGCAGTAACGGGACAGCAAATGAAAAACTGTTTTTT
CDR3aa: CASSNGTANEKLFF

d_gene: TRBD2
abundance: once
v_gene: TRBV11-2
j_gene: TRBJ2-3
CDR3nt: TGTGCCAGCAGCTTTCGGGGGAGCGGGACCACAGATACGCAGTATTTT
CDR3aa: CASSFRGSGTTDTQYF

d_gene: NA
abundance: NA
v_gene: TRBV28
j_gene: TRBJ2-7
CDR3nt: TGTGCCAGCAGTCCCACGGGGATAAGCGAGCAGTACTTC
CDR3aa: CASSPTGISEQYF

d_gene: NA
abundance: once
v_gene: TRBV5-1
j_gene: TRBJ2-3
CDR3nt: TGCGCCAGTACCCCGCGGGCGGAGAGCACAGATACGCAGTATTTT
CDR3aa: CASTPRAESTDTQYF

d_gene: TRBD2
abundance: NA
v_gene: TRBV28
j_gene: TRBJ2-5
CDR3nt: TGTGCCACTACGACTAGCGGGGGGAAAGAGACCCAGTACTTC
CDR3aa: CATTTSGGKETQYF

d_gene: NA
abundance: NA
v_gene: TRBV6-4
j_gene: TRBJ1-1
CDR3nt: TGTGCCAGCAGTACGAACACGGGTGAAGCTTTCTTT
CDR3aa: CASSTNTGEAFF

d_gene: TRBD1
abundance: NA
v_gene: TRBV30
j_gene: TRBJ1-5
CDR3nt: TGTGCCTGGAGAGACGACAGGGGGTCCAATCAGCCCCAGCATTTT
CDR3aa: CAWRDDRGSNQPQHF

d_gene: NA
abundance: NA
v_gene: TRBV5-6
j_gene: TRBJ1-2
CDR3nt: TGTGCCAGCAGCCAAGAGGCCTATGGCTACACCTTC
CDR3aa: CASSQEAYGYTF

d_gene: NA
abundance: NA
v_gene: TRBV19
j_gene: TRBJ1-2
CDR3nt: TGTGCCAGTAGTATCCGGGGAGGCTACACCTTC
CDR3aa: CASSIRGGYTF

d_gene: TRBD2
abundance: NA
v_gene: TRBV5-1
j_gene: TRBJ2-5
CDR3nt: TGCGCCAGCAGCTTACTAGCGGGGTCCCAAGAGACCCAGTACTTC
CDR3aa: CASSLLAGSQETQYF

d_gene: NA
abundance: few
v_gene: TRBV28
j_gene: TRBJ1-2
CDR3nt: TGTGCCAGCAGGGAGGGTTATGGCTACACCTTC
CDR3aa: CASREGYGYTF

d_gene: TRBD1
abundance: NA
v_gene: TRBV2
j_gene: TRBJ2-2
CDR3nt: TGTGCCAGCAGTGAAGTAACGCGACAGGGGTCCGGGGAGCTGTTTTTT
CDR3aa: CASSEVTRQGSGELFF

d_gene: TRBD1
abundance: NA
v_gene: TRBV6-1
j_gene: TRBJ1-1
CDR3nt: TGTGCCAGCAGCTTGGGACAGGGGTCTGAAGCTTTCTTT
CDR3aa: CASSLGQGSEAFF

d_gene: NA
abundance: few
v_gene: TRBV27
j_gene: TRBJ2-5
CDR3nt: TGTGCCAGCAGTTTATCAGCAGAGACCCAGTACTTC
CDR3aa: CASSLSAETQYF

d_gene: NA
abundance: NA
v_gene: TRBV11-2
j_gene: TRBJ2-7
CDR3nt: TGTGCCAGCAGCTCCCCAGTGCGCGGCAGCCCCTACGAGCAGTACTTC
CDR3aa: CASSSPVRGSPYEQYF

d_gene: TRBD1
abundance: few
v_gene: TRBV5-1
j_gene: TRBJ1-1
CDR3nt: TGCGCCAGCAGCTCACAGAGGGGGCTTAGCACTGAAGCTTTCTTT
CDR3aa: CASSSQRGLSTEAFF

d_gene: TRBD2
abundance: few
v_gene: TRBV27
j_gene: TRBJ2-7
CDR3nt: TGTGCCAGCAAGGTGCGGCTAGCGGGAGGGGCGGACGAGCAGTACTTC
CDR3aa: CASKVRLAGGADEQYF

d_gene: NA
abundance: NA
v_gene: TRBV7-9
j_gene: TRBJ1-1
CDR3nt: TGTGCCAGCAGCTTAGTTCAGTTACGGGGAACCCCTGAAGCTTTCTTT
CDR3aa: CASSLVQLRGTPEAFF

d_gene: NA
abundance: NA
v_gene: TRBV15
j_gene: TRBJ1-3
CDR3nt: TGTGCCACCAGCAGACCCCTCCTAAGCTCTGGAAACACCATATATTTT
CDR3aa: CATSRPLLSSGNTIYF

d_gene: NA
abundance: NA
v_gene: TRBV11-3
j_gene: TRBJ1-1
CDR3nt: TGTGCCAACCCTACGAACACTGAAGCTTTCTTT
CDR3aa: CANPTNTEAFF

d_gene: TRBD2
abundance: NA
v_gene: TRBV11-2
j_gene: TRBJ2-2
CDR3nt: TGTGCCGTCTGGACGGGAGGGACTAGAAGTACCGGGGAGCTGTTTTTT
CDR3aa: CAVWTGGTRSTGELFF